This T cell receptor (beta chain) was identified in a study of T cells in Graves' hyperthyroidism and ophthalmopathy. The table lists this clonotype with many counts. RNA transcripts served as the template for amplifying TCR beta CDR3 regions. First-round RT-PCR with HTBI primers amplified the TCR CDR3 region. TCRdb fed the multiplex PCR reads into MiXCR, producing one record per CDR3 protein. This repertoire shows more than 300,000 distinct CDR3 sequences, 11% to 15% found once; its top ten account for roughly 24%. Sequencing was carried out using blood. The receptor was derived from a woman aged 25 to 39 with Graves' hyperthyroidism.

The CDR3: CAGSDGLRDTQYF. The CDR3 nucleotides are TGTGCCGGCTCCGACGGCCTAAGAGATACGCAGTATTTT. V and J are TRBV2 and TRBJ2-3; D not certain. In germline, CDR1 is SNHLY, CDR2 FYNNEI. Trimming removed 11 bases at V and 5 bases at J, with 17 bases between. The CDR3 runs 13 residues.